Below, 26 T cell receptor beta chains from the same sample are listed, as sequenced in a study of cytomegalovirus exposure and HLA in healthy donors. Primers included in the PCR were 60 Vbeta and 13 Jbeta primers. Sequenced by immunoSEQ multiplex PCR; TCRdb stores in-frame clones only, minus some. Its clone listing holds over 100,000 clones. The source material was PBMCs. The source of these receptors is a man in his thirties or forties in good health and CMV-seronegative.

The V gene is TRBV5-1, the J gene TRBJ1-1, with D tentatively TRBD1 (6 bases). The CDR3 sequence is 16 residues long. Germline V gene sequence: CDR1 SGHRS, CDR2 YFSETQ. V shed 0 bases and J shed 5 bases, with 17 bases lying between them. The CDR3 region has the DNA TGCGCCAGCAGCTTGGGTGCAGGGGCTATAGGGACTGAAGCTTTCTTT. This translates into CASSLGAGAIGTEAFF.

The J gene is TRBJ1-1, the V gene TRBV7-6; D might be TRBD1 (6 bases). Germline loops: CDR1 SGHVS, CDR2 FNYEAQ. Trimming removed 5 bases at V and 2 bases at J, with 12 bases between. This CDR3 is built from 14 residues. The CDR3 loop reads CASSQQGFNTEAFF. The CDR3 DNA reads TGTGCCAGCAGCCAACAGGGTTTCAACACTGAAGCTTTCTTT.

V is TRBV9 and J is TRBJ2-4; the match to TRBD1 covers 11 bases. The germline CDR1 and CDR2 sequences are SGDLS and YYNGEE. The junction had 7 bases not matched to a gene; V was cut back by 3 bases and J by 5 bases. This CDR3 comprises 16 residues. CDR3 coding DNA: TGTGCCAGCAGCGCCGGGGCGGGACAGGGGGAAAACATTCAGTACTTC. Its protein product is CASSAGAGQGENIQYF.

CDR3 coding DNA: TGTGCCAGCAGCGGGGACAGGGGGTCCTACGAGCAGTACTTC. The encoded protein is CASSGDRGSYEQYF. The rearrangement joins TRBV5-4 to TRBJ2-5; 11 nucleotides agree with TRBD1. The J call is in doubt because the DNA end fits TRBJ2-7 better. Germline loops: CDR1 SGHNT, CDR2 YYREEE (reference sequence). The CDR3 spans 14 residues.

The chain couples TRBV5-1 to TRBJ2-3; 15 nucleotides match TRBD2. The germline V gene has CDR1 SGHRS and CDR2 YFSETQ. V lost 3 bases to trimming and J lost 8 bases; unmatched junction nucleotides: 16. CDR3 length: 19 amino acids. CDR3 DNA sequence: TGCGCCAGCAGCTATCGTCCCGGGACTAGCGGGGGGCCGGCAGGTACGCAGTATTTT. Translating gives CASSYRPGTSGGPAGTQYF.

The rearrangement uses TRBV10-3 and TRBJ1-1, with 10 bases matching TRBD1. With 9 bases clipped from V and 5 bases from J, the junction kept 9 bases outside the gene matches. The CDR3 length is 14 residues. Germline CDR1 ENHRY, CDR2 SYGVKD. CDR3 DNA: TGTGCCATTAACCCGGGACAGGGGATGACTGAAGCTTTCTTT. Protein sequence: CAINPGQGMTEAFF.

The CDR3 protein is CASSLGTAHGNTIYF. CDR3 DNA: TGTGCCAGCAGCTTGGGGACAGCCCACGGAAACACCATATATTTT. This sequence joins TRBV7-9 and TRBJ1-3; TRBD1 matches 7 bases. V lost 3 bases and J lost 4; bases outside the gene matches: 6. Germline V gene sequence: CDR1 SEHNR, CDR2 FQNEAQ (reference sequence). The CDR3 is 15 residues long. Looking up the rest from reference TRBV7-9 and TRBJ1-3 gives the full variable domain: DTGVSQNPRHKITKRGQNVTFRCDPISEHNRLYWYRQTLGQGPEFLTYFQNEAQLEKSRLLSDRFSAERPKGSFSTLEIQRTEQGDSAMYLCASSLGTAHGNTIYFGEGSWLTVV.

The CDR3 sequence is CASSAGQGYQPQHF. CDR3 bases: TGTGCCAGCAGTGCGGGACAGGGCTATCAGCCCCAGCATTTT. The chain is built from TRBV2 and TRBJ1-5, with TRBD1 identical over 9 bases. This CDR3 contains 14 residues. Trimming took 4 bases from V and 5 from J; bases not matched to a gene: 3. Per the germline V gene, CDR1 is SNHLY and CDR2 is FYNNEI.

V usage is TRBV27 and J usage is TRBJ2-1, with TRBD2 matching 15 bases. V lost 4 bases to trimming and J lost 5 bases; unmatched junction nucleotides: 3. The V gene's germline CDR1 is MNHEY and CDR2 SMNVEV (reference sequence). This CDR3 has 16 amino acids. Here the CDR3 reads CASSSRTSGGDNEQFF. In DNA, the CDR3 is TGTGCCAGCAGTTCAAGGACTAGCGGGGGGGACAATGAGCAGTTCTTC.

This chain connects TRBV5-4 to TRBJ2-7, with 10 bases matching TRBD1. The CDR3 totals 15 residues. Germline CDR1 is SGHNT and CDR2 is YYREEE (reference sequence). J lost 5 bases, V lost 2 bases, and 7 bases had no gene match. The CDR3 bases are TGTGCCAGCAGCTTTCCCCGGACAGGGGGGAACGAGCAGTACTTC. Protein: CASSFPRTGGNEQYF.

This sequence joins TRBV15 and TRBJ2-3, with D possibly matching TRBD1 (5 bases). The CDR3 sequence is 17 residues long. Looked up from germline, CDR1 is LNHNV and CDR2 is YYDKDF (reference sequence). Trimming shortened V by 6 bases and J by 4 bases, and 23 bases separated the two germline ends. In DNA, the CDR3 is TGTGCCACCAGTCGTAATTTGGGGCTGCTCGGTGCAGATACGCAGTATTTT. Protein: CATSRNLGLLGADTQYF.

J is TRBJ2-5 and V is TRBV7-2, with D uncertain. Trimming took off 0 bases at V and 9 bases at J, with 8 bases between the two ends. Germline CDR1 and CDR2: SGHTA and FQGNSA. CDR3 length: 12 amino acids. CDR3 residues: CASSLARAPQYF. DNA of the CDR3: TGTGCCAGCAGCTTAGCGCGAGCGCCCCAGTACTTC.

This sequence joins TRBV6-1 and TRBJ1-4; 7 nucleotides align to TRBD1. Looked up from germline, CDR1 is MNHNS and CDR2 is SASEGT. Losses at the gene ends were 1 base for V and 5 bases for J; bases not matched to a gene: 13. The CDR3 runs 18 residues. For the CDR3, the DNA is TGTGCCAGCAGTGAAGATTCCAGGGGGAATCCTCCAAATGAAAAACTGTTTTTT. The encoded protein is CASSEDSRGNPPNEKLFF.

The J gene is TRBJ2-2, the V gene TRBV6-1, with D possibly TRBD1 on 5 matching bases. The CDR3 length is 14 residues. Germline CDR1 and CDR2: MNHNS and SASEGT. V gave up 8 bases and J gave up 0 bases, with 10 bases separating them. CDR3 region: CASLDRSNTGELFF. The DNA of the CDR3 is TGTGCCAGCCTTGACAGATCGAACACCGGGGAGCTGTTTTTT.

The chain carries TRBV6-6 and TRBJ2-4; 7 bases agree with TRBD1. Unmatched junction bases numbered 11, after V lost 6 bases and J lost 9 bases. This CDR3 is 14 amino acids long. CDR1 MNHNY and CDR2 SVGAGI come from the germline V gene (reference sequence). CDR3 protein: CASSQQLPGGIQYF. The CDR3 DNA follows: TGTGCCAGCAGCCAGCAGTTACCAGGGGGCATTCAGTACTTC.

The chain has TRBV27 and TRBJ1-5; TRBD1 is a possible D gene (5 bases). Germline-derived CDR1 and CDR2 are MNHEY and SMNVEV (reference sequence). This CDR3 region has 15 residues. V lost 6 bases to trimming and J lost 7 bases, with 19 bases between them. The CDR3 loop is CASSRWARGEQPQHF. DNA for the CDR3: TGTGCCAGCAGCCGATGGGCACGGGGGGAACAGCCCCAGCATTTT.

The chain links TRBV6-5 to TRBJ2-2; D possibly corresponds to TRBD2 (5 bases). Germline V gene data show CDR1 as MNHEY and CDR2 as SVGAGI. The CDR3 runs to 15 residues. V lost 0 bases to trimming and J lost 4 bases, with 9 bases between them. DNA of the CDR3: TGTGCCAGCAGTTACTCGACTGCGGGCACCGGGGAGCTGTTTTTT. As protein: CASSYSTAGTGELFF.

The V gene is TRBV7-8, the J gene TRBJ1-5; D is unclear. Between the trimmed V and J ends, which lost 5 bases and 7 bases, there was a span of 15 bases. The CDR3 runs to 14 residues. Germline-derived CDR1 and CDR2 are SGHVS and FQNEAQ. CDR3 loop: CASSPAGKLQPQHF. CDR3 bases: TGTGCCAGCAGCCCCGCGGGAAAATTACAGCCCCAGCATTTT.

The gene calls are TRBV14 and TRBJ2-7; D gene ambiguous. The CDR3 sequence is 13 residues long. V dropped 1 base and J dropped 3 bases, with 7 bases sitting between them. The germline V gene has CDR1 SGHDN and CDR2 FVKESK. The CDR3 DNA reads as TGTGCCAGCAGCCAAGTATACAGCTACGAGCAGTACTTC. Encoded protein: CASSQVYSYEQYF.

This chain connects TRBV14 to TRBJ2-7; no clear D. Germline V gene lookup returns CDR1 SGHDN and CDR2 FVKESK. There are 11 residues in the CDR3. V gave up 1 base and J gave up 5 bases, with 3 bases separating them. The CDR3 reads CASSQVNEQYF. CDR3 bases: TGTGCCAGCAGCCAAGTTAACGAGCAGTACTTC.

The genes are TRBV18 and TRBJ2-5; 8 bases are shared with TRBD2. Germline V gene lookup returns CDR1 KGHSH and CDR2 LQKENI. V lost 0 bases, J lost 3 bases, and 0 bases stayed unmatched. The CDR3 sequence is 14 residues long. The CDR3 spells CASSPPSGEETQYF. CDR3 bases: TGTGCCAGCTCACCACCTAGCGGGGAAGAGACCCAGTACTTC.

The chain carries TRBV13 and TRBJ2-4, with no clear D. There are 13 residues in the CDR3. Germline V lookup: CDR1 PRHDT, CDR2 FYEKMQ (reference sequence). Between the trimmed V and J ends, which lost 3 bases and 8 bases, there was a span of 11 bases. The CDR3 sequence is CASSLSGVDIQYF. CDR3 coding DNA: TGTGCCAGCAGCTTGTCGGGTGTCGACATTCAGTACTTC.

This chain uses TRBV9 with TRBJ1-1, with D perhaps matching TRBD1 (6 bases). V was cut by 0 bases and J by 0 bases, with 12 bases left in between. The germline CDR1 and CDR2 sequences are SGDLS and YYNGEE. The CDR3 runs to 16 residues. The CDR3 loop is CASSVEAGVMNTEAFF. The DNA for the CDR3 is TGTGCCAGCAGCGTAGAAGCAGGGGTTATGAACACTGAAGCTTTCTTT.

The gene calls are TRBV6-1 and TRBJ2-7; D is perhaps TRBD1 (5 bases). Germline V gives CDR1 MNHNS, CDR2 SASEGT. CDR3 length: 13 residues. V dropped 4 bases and J dropped 6 bases, with 13 bases sitting between them. The CDR3, as DNA: TGTGCCAGCAGTGTTACAGGATTTTCCGAGCAGTACTTC. It specifies CASSVTGFSEQYF.

V and J are TRBV6-5 and TRBJ2-7; 11 nucleotides line up with TRBD2. The CDR3 covers 15 residues. CDR1 is MNHEY and CDR2 is SVGAGI in the germline V gene. J gave up 0 bases and V 6 bases, and 4 bases lay outside the gene matches. The CDR3: CASSTLAGVSYEQYF. The CDR3 DNA sequence: TGTGCCAGCAGCACACTAGCGGGGGTCTCCTACGAGCAGTACTTC.

V gene TRBV7-8 combines with J gene TRBJ2-5; a possible D gene is TRBD1 (5 bases). The J call may be wrong; the DNA end is better matched by TRBJ2-7. Germline CDR1 reads SGHVS; CDR2 reads FQNEAQ. The CDR3 loop spans 14 amino acids. In nucleotides, the CDR3 is TGTGCCAGCAGCTTAGATGGCAGGGCCTACGAGCAGTACTTC. Amino acids: CASSLDGRAYEQYF.